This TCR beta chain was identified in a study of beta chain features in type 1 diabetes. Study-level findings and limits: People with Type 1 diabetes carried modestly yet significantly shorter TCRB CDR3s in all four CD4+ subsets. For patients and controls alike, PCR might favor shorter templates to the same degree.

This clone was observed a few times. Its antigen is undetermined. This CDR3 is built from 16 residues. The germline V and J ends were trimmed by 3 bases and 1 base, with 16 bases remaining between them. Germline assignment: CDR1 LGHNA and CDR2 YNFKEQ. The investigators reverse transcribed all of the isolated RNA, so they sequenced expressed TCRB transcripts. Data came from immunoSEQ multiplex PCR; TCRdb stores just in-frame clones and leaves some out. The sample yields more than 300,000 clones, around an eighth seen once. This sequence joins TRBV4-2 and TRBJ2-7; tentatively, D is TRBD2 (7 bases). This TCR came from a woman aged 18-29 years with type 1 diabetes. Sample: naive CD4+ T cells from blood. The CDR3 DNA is TGTGCCAGCAGCCACCCGGGGGGCGGGGGATCCTACGAGCAGTACTTC. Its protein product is CASSHPGGGGSYEQYF.